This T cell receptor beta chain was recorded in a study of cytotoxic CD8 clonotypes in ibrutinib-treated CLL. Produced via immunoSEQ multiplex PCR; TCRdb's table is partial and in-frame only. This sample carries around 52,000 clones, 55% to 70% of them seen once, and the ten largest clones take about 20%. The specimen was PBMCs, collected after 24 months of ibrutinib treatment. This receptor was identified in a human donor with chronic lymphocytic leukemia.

The CDR3 region has the DNA TGTGCCAGCAGTGTAGCGGGGCCAGGCCGTAGTGAGCAGTTCTTC. It is translated as CASSVAGPGRSEQFF. The V call is TRBV6-1, the J call TRBJ2-1, with 8 nucleotides matching TRBD2. The J segment lost 9 bases and the V segment lost 4 bases, leaving 11 bases of the junction unmatched. Looked up from germline, CDR1 is MNHNS and CDR2 is SASEGT. This CDR3 contains 15 residues.